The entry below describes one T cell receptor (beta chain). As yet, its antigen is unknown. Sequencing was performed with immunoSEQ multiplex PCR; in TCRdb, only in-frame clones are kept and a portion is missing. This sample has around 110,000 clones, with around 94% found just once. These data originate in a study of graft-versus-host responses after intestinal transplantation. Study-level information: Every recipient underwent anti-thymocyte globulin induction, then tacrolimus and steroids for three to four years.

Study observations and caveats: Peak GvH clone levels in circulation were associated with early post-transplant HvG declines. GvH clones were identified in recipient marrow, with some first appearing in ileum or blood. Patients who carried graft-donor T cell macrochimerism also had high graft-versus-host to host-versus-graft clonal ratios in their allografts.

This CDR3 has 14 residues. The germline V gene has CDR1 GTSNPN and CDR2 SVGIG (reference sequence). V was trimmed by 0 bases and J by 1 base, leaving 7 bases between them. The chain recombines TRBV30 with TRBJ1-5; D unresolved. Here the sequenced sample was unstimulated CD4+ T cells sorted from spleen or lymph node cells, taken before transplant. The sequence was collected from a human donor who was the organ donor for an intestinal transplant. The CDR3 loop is CAWSVILSNQPQHF. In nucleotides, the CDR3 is TGTGCCTGGAGTGTAATCCTAAGCAATCAGCCCCAGCATTTT.